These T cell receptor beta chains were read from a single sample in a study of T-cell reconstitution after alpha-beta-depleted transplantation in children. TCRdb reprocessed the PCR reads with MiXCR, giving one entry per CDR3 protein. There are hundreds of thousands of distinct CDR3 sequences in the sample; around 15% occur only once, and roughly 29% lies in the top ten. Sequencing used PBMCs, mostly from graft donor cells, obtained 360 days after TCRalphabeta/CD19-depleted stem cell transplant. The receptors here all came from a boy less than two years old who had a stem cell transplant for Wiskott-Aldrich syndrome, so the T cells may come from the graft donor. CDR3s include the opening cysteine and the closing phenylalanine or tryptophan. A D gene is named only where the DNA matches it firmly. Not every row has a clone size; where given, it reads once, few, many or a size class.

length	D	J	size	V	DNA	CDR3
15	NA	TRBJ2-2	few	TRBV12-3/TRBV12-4	TGTGCCAGCTCACCGACAAGGGGGGCCACCGGGGAGCTGTTTTTT	CASSPTRGATGELFF
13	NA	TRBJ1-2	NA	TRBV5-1	TGCGCCAGCAGCTTGGGCCCATCGAGGGGCTACACCTTC	CASSLGPSRGYTF
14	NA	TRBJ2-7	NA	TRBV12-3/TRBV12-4	TGTGCCAGCAGTTTACATCGGAGCTCCTACGAGCAGTACTTC	CASSLHRSSYEQYF
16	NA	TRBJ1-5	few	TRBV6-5	TGTGCCAGCAGTTACGGAGGACGGTATAGCAATCAGCCCCAGCATTTT	CASSYGGRYSNQPQHF
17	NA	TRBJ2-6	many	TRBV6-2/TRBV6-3	TGTGCCAGCAGTGGAATGGGACGGAGCTCTGGGGCCAACGTCCTGACTTTC	CASSGMGRSSGANVLTF
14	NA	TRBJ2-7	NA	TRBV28	TGTGCCAGCAGTTTAAGGCAGGATCGTTACGAGCAGTACTTC	CASSLRQDRYEQYF
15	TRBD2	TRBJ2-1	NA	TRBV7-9	TGTGCCAGTCGCCCGACTAGCAGGGTAGACAATGAGCAGTTCTTC	CASRPTSRVDNEQFF
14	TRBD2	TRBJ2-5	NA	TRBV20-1	TGCAGTGCTACCCGACTAGCGGGGACAGAGACCCAGTACTTC	CSATRLAGTETQYF
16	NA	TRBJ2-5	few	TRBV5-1	TGCGCCAGCAGCTTGGGACCGGGACAATTCCAAGAGACCCAGTACTTC	CASSLGPGQFQETQYF
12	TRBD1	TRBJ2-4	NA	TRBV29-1	TGCAGCGTGAACACAGGGGGCCACATTCAGTACTTC	CSVNTGGHIQYF
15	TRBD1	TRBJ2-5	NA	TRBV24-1	TGTGCCACCAGTGATTTAGGACAGGGGGAAGAGACCCAGTACTTC	CATSDLGQGEETQYF
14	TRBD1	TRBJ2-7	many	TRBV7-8	TGTGCCAGCAGCGTACGACAGGGATCCTACGAGCAGTACTTC	CASSVRQGSYEQYF
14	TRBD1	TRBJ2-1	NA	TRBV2	TGTGCCAGCATTTGGGACAGGGGAATAGATGAGCAGTTCTTC	CASIWDRGIDEQFF
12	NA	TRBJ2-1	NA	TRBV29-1	TGCAGCGCCCACCCCAGTAGCAATGAGCAGTTCTTC	CSAHPSSNEQFF
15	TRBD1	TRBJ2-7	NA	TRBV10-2	TGCGCCAGCAAAGACCCCGGGACAGGGACCTACGAGCAGTACTTC	CASKDPGTGTYEQYF
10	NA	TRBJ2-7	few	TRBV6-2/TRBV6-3	TGTGCCAGCGGCGGCTACGAGCAGTACTTC	CASGGYEQYF
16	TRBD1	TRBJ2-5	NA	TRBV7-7	TGTGCCAGCAGCTTAGGGGGGACAGGGGGCGGAGAGACCCAGTACTTC	CASSLGGTGGGETQYF
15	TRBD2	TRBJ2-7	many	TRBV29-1	TGCAGCGTTGAGCTAGCGGGAGCTCCTTCCTACGAGCAGTACTTC	CSVELAGAPSYEQYF
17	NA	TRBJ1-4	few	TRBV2	TGTGCCAGCAGAATGCTGAAACGGACCGCCTATAATGAAAAACTGTTTTTT	CASRMLKRTAYNEKLFF
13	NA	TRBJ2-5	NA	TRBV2	TGTGCCAGCAGTGAAGCAGGGGAAGAGACCCAGTACTTC	CASSEAGEETQYF
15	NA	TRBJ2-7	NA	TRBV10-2	TGCGCCAGCAGTGAGGCGAGCTACAGGGTGGGCGAGCAGTACTTC	CASSEASYRVGEQYF
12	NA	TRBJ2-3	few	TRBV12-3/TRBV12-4	TGTGCCAGCAGTTGTATCGCAGATACGCAGTATTTT	CASSCIADTQYF
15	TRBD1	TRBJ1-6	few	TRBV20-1	TGCAGTGCTAGAGGTTTTGACAGGGCGGAACTTTTCCTCCACTTT	CSARGFDRAELFLHF
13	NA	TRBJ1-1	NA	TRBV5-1	TGCGCCAGCAGCGAGAGGGCTAACACTGAAGCTTTCTTT	CASSERANTEAFF
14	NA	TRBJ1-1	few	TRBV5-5	TGTGCCAGCAGCCGCATGGATGGGGTCCCTGAAGCTTTCTTT	CASSRMDGVPEAFF
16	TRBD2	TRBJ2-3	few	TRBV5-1	TGCGCCAGCAGCCCGAGGAGGCTAGCGGGACCAGATACGCAGTATTTT	CASSPRRLAGPDTQYF